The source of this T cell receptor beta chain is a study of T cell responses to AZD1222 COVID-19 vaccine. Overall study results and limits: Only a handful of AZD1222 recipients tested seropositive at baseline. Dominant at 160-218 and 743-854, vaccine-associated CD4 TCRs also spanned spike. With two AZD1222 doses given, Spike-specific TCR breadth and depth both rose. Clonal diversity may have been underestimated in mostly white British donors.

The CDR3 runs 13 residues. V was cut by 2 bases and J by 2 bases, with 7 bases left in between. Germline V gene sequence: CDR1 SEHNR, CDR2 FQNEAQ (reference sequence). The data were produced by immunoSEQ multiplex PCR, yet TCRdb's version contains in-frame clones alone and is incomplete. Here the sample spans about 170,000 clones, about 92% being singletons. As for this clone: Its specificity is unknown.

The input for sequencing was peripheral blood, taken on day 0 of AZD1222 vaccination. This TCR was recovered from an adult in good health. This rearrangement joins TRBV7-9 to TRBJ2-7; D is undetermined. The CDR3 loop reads CASSLPTAYEQYF. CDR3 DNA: TGTGCCAGCAGCTTACCGACGGCCTACGAGCAGTACTTC.